This T cell receptor (beta chain) stems from a study of radiotherapy plus CTLA-4 blockade in lung cancer. Study-level information: Overall, 18% of patients showed an objective response, while 31% attained disease control.

Each patient with chemo-refractory metastatic non-small-cell lung cancer was treated with focal radiation plus CTLA-4 blockade using ipilimumab. This clone was seen once. Its antigen is not identified. The length of the CDR3 is 13 residues. The germline CDR1 and CDR2 sequences are SGDLS and YYNGEE. V was shortened by 5 bases and J by 5 bases, with 10 bases between the two germline ends. Measured with immunoSEQ multiplex PCR; TCRdb has only the in-frame clones, and not every one. This sample has 65,000 to 90,000 clones; around nine tenths occur once, and the top ten carry over 35%. Study-level results: The best prediction of response reportedly came from early blood T cell clone dynamics, with interferon-beta. Tumor-origin TCR clones grew in blood after radiotherapy plus ipilimumab.

The receptor was derived from a human donor with non-small cell lung cancer that progressed on radiotherapy plus ipilimumab. The starting material was peripheral blood, obtained from a patient treated with radiotherapy plus ipilimumab. V and J are TRBV9 and TRBJ2-2, with D hard to call. CDR3 nucleotide sequence: TGTGCCAGCAGTCATGACACTACCGGGGAGCTGTTTTTT. Translated, it gives CASSHDTTGELFF.